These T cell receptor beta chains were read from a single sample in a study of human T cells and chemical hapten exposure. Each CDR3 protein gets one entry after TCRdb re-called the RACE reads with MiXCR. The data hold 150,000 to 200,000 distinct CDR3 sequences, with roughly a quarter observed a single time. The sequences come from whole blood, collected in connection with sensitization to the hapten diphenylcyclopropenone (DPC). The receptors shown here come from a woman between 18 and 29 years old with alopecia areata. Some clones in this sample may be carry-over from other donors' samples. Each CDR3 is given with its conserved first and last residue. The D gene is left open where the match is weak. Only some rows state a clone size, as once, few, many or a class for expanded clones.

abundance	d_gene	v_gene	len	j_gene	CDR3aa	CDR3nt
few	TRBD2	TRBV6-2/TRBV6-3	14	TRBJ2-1	CASRLAGMLNEQFF	TGTGCCAGCAGACTAGCGGGGATGTTGAATGAGCAGTTCTTC
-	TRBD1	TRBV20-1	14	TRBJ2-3	CSARTGAGTDTQYF	TGCAGTGCTAGAACAGGGGCGGGCACAGATACGCAGTATTTT
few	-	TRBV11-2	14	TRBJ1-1	CASSRLTLGTEAFF	TGTGCCAGCAGCCGACTCACTCTGGGGACTGAAGCTTTCTTT
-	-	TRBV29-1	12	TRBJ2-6	CSFQSGANVLTF	TGCAGCTTTCAATCTGGGGCCAACGTCCTGACTTTC
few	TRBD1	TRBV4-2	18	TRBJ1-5	CASSQDNSGTGISQPQHF	TGTGCCAGCAGCCAAGATAATTCCGGGACAGGGATTTCTCAGCCCCAGCATTTT
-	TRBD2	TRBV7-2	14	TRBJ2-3	CASSWREGTDTQYF	TGTGCCAGCAGTTGGCGGGAGGGGACAGATACGCAGTATTTT
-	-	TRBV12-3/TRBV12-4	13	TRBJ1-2	CASRLGGVGGYTF	TGTGCCAGCAGACTGGGGGGCGTCGGTGGCTACACCTTC
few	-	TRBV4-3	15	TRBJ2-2	CASSQAGPIPGELFF	TGCGCCAGCAGCCAAGCGGGACCGATACCCGGGGAGCTGTTTTTT
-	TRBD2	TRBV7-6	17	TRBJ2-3	CASSLDGTSGVTDTQYF	TGTGCCAGCAGCTTAGACGGGACTAGCGGGGTCACAGATACGCAGTATTTT
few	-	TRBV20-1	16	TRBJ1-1	CSATLPAAGWNTEAFF	TGCAGTGCTACCTTACCGGCCGCAGGGTGGAACACTGAAGCTTTCTTT
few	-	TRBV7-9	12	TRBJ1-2	CASSLGVDGYTF	TGTGCCAGCAGCTTAGGGGTCGATGGCTACACCTTC
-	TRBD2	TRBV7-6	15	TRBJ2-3	CASSPKREATDTQYF	TGTGCCAGCAGCCCTAAGCGGGAGGCCACAGATACGCAGTATTTT
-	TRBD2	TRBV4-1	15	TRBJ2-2	CASSQAGAGLGELFF	TGCGCCAGCAGCCAAGCGGGAGCGGGATTGGGGGAGCTGTTTTTT
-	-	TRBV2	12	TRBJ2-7	CASTGPSYEQYF	TGTGCCAGTACAGGTCCCAGCTACGAGCAGTACTTC
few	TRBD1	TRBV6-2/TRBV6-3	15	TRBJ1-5	CASSYRQGSNQPQHF	TGTGCCAGCAGTTACCGACAGGGGTCCAATCAGCCCCAGCATTTT
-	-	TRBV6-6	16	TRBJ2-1	CASSYSPSPQPNEQFF	TGTGCCAGCAGTTACTCCCCTAGCCCGCAACCCAATGAGCAGTTCTTC
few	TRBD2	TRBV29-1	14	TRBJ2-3	CSVEYGRRTDTQYF	TGCAGCGTTGAATACGGGAGGCGCACAGATACGCAGTATTTT
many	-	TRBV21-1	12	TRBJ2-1	CASSKARGRQFF	TGTGCCAGCAGCAAAGCCAGGGGGAGGCAGTTCTTC
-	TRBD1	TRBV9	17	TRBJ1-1	CASSTTGAVADRAEAFF	TGTGCCAGCAGTACAACAGGGGCCGTAGCCGACAGGGCTGAAGCTTTCTTT
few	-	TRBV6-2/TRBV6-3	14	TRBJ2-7	CASTNNRVLDEQYF	TGTGCCAGCACCAACAATCGGGTCCTGGACGAGCAGTACTTC
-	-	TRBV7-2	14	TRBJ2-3	CASSLGTAPDTQYF	TGTGCCAGCAGCTTAGGAACGGCCCCGGATACGCAGTATTTT
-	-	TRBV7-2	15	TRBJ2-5	CASSLGGELQETQYF	TGTGCCAGCAGCTTAGGTGGGGAACTCCAAGAGACCCAGTACTTC
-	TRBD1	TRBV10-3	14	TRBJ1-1	CAISEGGSYTEAFF	TGTGCCATCAGTGAAGGGGGCAGCTACACTGAAGCTTTCTTT
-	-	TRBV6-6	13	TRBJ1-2	CASSAGEERGYTF	TGTGCCAGCAGTGCTGGGGAAGAGCGGGGCTACACCTTC
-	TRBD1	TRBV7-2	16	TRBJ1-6	CASSLGPGQGSSPLHF	TGTGCCAGCAGCTTAGGTCCAGGACAGGGAAGTTCACCCCTCCACTTT
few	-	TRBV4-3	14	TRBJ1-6	CASSQVNGASPLHF	TGCGCCAGCAGCCAAGTCAACGGCGCGTCACCCCTCCACTTT
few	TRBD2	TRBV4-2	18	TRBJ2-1	CASSQVTSGSYYGDEQFF	TGTGCCAGCAGCCAAGTTACTAGCGGGAGTTATTATGGGGATGAGCAGTTCTTC
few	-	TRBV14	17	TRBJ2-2	CASSQDLRGKHTGELFF	TGTGCCAGCAGCCAAGATCTCCGGGGGAAGCACACCGGGGAGCTGTTTTTT
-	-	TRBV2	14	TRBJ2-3	CASSGGRAGYTQYF	TGTGCCAGCAGTGGGGGCCGGGCCGGGTATACGCAGTATTTT
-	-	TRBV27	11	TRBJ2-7	CASSFAGEQYF	TGTGCCAGCAGTTTCGCTGGCGAGCAGTACTTC
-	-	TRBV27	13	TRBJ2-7	CASSYAGSYEQYF	TGTGCCAGCAGTTACGCGGGCTCCTACGAGCAGTACTTC
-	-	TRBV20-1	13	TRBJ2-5	CSARDSISETQYF	TGCAGTGCTAGAGACAGTATTTCGGAGACCCAGTACTTC
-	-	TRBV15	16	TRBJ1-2	CATSREARLSFYGYTF	TGTGCCACCAGCAGAGAGGCCCGCTTGTCCTTCTATGGCTACACCTTC
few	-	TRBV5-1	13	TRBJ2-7	CASSLGPGNEQYF	TGCGCCAGCAGCTTAGGACCGGGTAACGAGCAGTACTTC
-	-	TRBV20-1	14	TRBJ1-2	CSASHAFPRYGYTF	TGCAGTGCTAGTCACGCCTTTCCCCGCTATGGCTACACCTTC
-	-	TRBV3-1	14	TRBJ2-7	CASRASRLNYEQYF	TGTGCCAGCAGAGCTAGCCGCCTTAACTACGAGCAGTACTTC
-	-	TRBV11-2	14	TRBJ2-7	CVSSLVLEGGEQYF	TGTGTCAGCAGCTTAGTGCTCGAAGGCGGCGAGCAGTACTTC
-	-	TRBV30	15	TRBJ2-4	CAWTDSSLAKNIQYF	TGTGCCTGGACAGATAGTTCTTTAGCCAAAAACATTCAGTACTTC
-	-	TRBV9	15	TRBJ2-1	CASSVGLARYNEQFF	TGTGCCAGCAGCGTCGGGCTAGCGCGGTACAATGAGCAGTTCTTC
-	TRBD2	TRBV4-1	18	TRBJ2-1	CASSLGLAGQSSYNEQFF	TGCGCCAGCAGCCTAGGACTAGCGGGGCAGAGCTCCTACAATGAGCAGTTCTTC
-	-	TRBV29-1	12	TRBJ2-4	CSVADEWDIQYF	TGCAGCGTTGCAGACGAATGGGACATTCAGTACTTC
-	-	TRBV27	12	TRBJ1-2	CASSSPSYGYTF	TGTGCCAGCAGTTCCCCTTCCTATGGCTACACCTTC
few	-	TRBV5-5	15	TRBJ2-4	CASSLVAEAKNIQYF	TGTGCCAGCAGCTTGGTAGCGGAAGCCAAAAACATTCAGTACTTC
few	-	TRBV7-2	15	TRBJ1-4	CASSTVRGRNEKLFF	TGTGCCAGCAGCACAGTCCGGGGGCGGAATGAAAAACTGTTTTTT
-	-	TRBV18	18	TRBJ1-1	CASSPPIRSSGTDTEAFF	TGTGCCAGCTCACCACCTATCAGGAGTAGCGGTACCGACACTGAAGCTTTCTTT
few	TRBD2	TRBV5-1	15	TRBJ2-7	CASSLRLAETREQYF	TGCGCCAGCAGCTTGAGACTAGCGGAGACTAGGGAGCAGTACTTC
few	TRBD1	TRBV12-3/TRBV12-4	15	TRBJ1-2	CASSSGTGRLYGYTF	TGTGCCAGCAGCTCAGGGACAGGGCGTCTCTATGGCTACACCTTC
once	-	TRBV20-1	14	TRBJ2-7	CSARDSRITCEQYF	TGCAGTGCTAGAGATTCCCGCATAACCTGCGAGCAGTACTTC
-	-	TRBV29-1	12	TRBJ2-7	CSTTGGTGEQYF	TGCAGCACAACCGGAGGTACGGGCGAGCAGTACTTC
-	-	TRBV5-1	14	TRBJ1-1	CASSLDPRGGRAFF	TGCGCCAGCAGCTTGGATCCCAGGGGAGGGAGAGCTTTCTTT
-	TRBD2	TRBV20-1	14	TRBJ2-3	CSATGTSGSDTQYF	TGCAGTGCTACCGGGACTAGCGGTTCAGATACGCAGTATTTT
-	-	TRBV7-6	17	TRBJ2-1	CASSLYKVLNSYNEQFF	TGTGCCAGCAGCTTATATAAGGTTCTAAACTCCTACAATGAGCAGTTCTTC
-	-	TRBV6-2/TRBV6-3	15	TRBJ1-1	CASSTPFRENTEAFF	TGTGCCAGCAGTACTCCTTTCCGGGAGAACACTGAAGCTTTCTTT
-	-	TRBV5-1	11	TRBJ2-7	CASNQGYEQYF	TGCGCCAGCAATCAAGGCTACGAGCAGTACTTC
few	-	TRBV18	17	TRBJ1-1	CASSPRGTTRDWGEAFF	TGTGCCAGCTCACCCAGGGGCACGACGAGGGACTGGGGTGAAGCTTTCTTT
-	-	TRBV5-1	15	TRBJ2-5	CASSLFSRTQETQYF	TGCGCCAGCAGCTTGTTTTCACGGACCCAAGAGACCCAGTACTTC
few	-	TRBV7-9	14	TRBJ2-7	CASSPSAVSYEQYF	TGTGCCAGCAGTCCATCTGCAGTGTCCTACGAGCAGTACTTC
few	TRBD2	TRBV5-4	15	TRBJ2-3	CASSPPGLRADTQYF	TGTGCCAGCAGCCCGCCGGGACTACGAGCAGATACGCAGTATTTT
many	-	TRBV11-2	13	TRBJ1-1	CASSLDRGPEAFF	TGTGCCAGCAGCTTAGATCGGGGACCTGAAGCTTTCTTT